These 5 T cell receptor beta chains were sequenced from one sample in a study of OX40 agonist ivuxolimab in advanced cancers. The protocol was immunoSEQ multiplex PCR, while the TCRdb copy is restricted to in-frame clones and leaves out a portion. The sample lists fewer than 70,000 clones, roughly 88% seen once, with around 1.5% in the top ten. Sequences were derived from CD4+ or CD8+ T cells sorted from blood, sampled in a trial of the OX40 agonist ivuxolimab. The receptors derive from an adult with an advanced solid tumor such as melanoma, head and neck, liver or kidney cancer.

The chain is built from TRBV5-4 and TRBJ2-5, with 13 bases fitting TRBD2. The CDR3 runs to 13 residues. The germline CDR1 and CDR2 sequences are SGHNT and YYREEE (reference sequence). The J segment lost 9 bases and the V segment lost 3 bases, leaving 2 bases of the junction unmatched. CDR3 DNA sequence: TGTGCCAGCAGCTCCGGACTAGCGGGAGCCCAGTACTTC. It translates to CASSSGLAGAQYF.

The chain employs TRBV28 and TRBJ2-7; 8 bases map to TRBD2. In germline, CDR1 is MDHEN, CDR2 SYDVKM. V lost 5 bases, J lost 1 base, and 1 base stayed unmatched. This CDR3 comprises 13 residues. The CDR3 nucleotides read TGTGCCAGCAGTAGCGGGAGTTCCTACGAGCAGTACTTC. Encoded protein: CASSSGSSYEQYF.

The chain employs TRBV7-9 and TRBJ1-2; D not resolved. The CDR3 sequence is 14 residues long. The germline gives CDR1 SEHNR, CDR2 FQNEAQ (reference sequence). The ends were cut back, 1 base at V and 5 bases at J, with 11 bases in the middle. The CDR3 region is CASSLEAGRYGYTF. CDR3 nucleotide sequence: TGTGCCAGCAGCTTAGAGGCCGGGCGGTATGGCTACACCTTC.

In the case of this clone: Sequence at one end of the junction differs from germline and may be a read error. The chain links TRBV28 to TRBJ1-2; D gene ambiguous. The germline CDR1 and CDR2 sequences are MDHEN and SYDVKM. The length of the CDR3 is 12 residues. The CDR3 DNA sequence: TGTGCCAGCAGTTCAGCCGAAGGGCCTAGGGTATTC. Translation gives CASSSAEGPRVF.

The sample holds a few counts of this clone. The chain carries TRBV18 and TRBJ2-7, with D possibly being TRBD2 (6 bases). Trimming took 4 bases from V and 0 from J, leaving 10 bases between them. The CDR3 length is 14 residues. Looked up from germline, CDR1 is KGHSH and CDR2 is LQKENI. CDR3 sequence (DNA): TGTGCCAGCTCACTGGAGGGGACCTCCTACGAGCAGTACTTC. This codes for CASSLEGTSYEQYF.